Reported below is one TCR beta chain. Antigen unknown. Relapse after autologous stem cell transplantation occurred in every patient, and brentuximab vedotin exposure varied. This sample was taken from a study of PD-1 blockade in classical Hodgkin lymphoma. Study context: A 3 mg/kg intravenous dose of nivolumab was received by patients every 2 weeks.

TCRdb's copy holds only in-frame clones and misses some; the assay was immunoSEQ multiplex PCR. The repertoire holds some 93,000 clones, with about 88% as singletons. Points from the study as a whole: CD8+ TCR diversity did not rise significantly by C4D1, unlike CD4+.

CDR1 and CDR2 (germline): MNHNY, SVGAGI (reference sequence). J was trimmed by 6 bases and V by 1 base; bases with no gene match: 3. CDR3 size: 13 residues. This sample comprised peripheral blood mononuclear cells (PBMCs), obtained before the second cycle of nivolumab. The sequence derives from a human donor with classical Hodgkin lymphoma. The chain uses TRBV6-6 and TRBJ2-7, with TRBD1 matching 7 bases. CDR3 sequence: CASSYFSGGEQYF. CDR3 sequence (DNA): TGTGCCAGCAGTTACTTCTCAGGGGGCGAGCAGTACTTC.